Below, 30 T cell receptor beta chains from the same sample are listed, as sequenced in a study of blood T cell repertoires in COVID-19. TCRdb keeps only in-frame clones here, not all; method: immunoSEQ multiplex PCR. The data hold 61,000 or so clones, with about 88% observed a single time. Sequencing was performed on peripheral blood. All receptors come from a woman between 45 and 60 years old with active or convalescent COVID-19.

This chain connects TRBV27 to TRBJ1-5; TRBD1 aligns across 8 bases. V lost 5 bases and J lost 8; bases outside the gene matches: 11. Germline-derived CDR1 and CDR2 are MNHEY and SMNVEV (reference sequence). The CDR3 consists of 15 residues. DNA for the CDR3: TGTGCCAGCAGTACCAAAACAGGGGGTGGAGAGCCCCAGCATTTT. Translated: CASSTKTGGGEPQHF.

The genes are TRBV19 and TRBJ2-3; TRBD2 aligns across 8 bases. The CDR3 is made up of 14 amino acids. Germline V gene data show CDR1 as LNHDA and CDR2 as SQIVND (reference sequence). Germline trimming cut 10 bases from V and 3 bases from J; bases unmatched to any gene: 9. CDR3 sequence reads: CATYSGIGTDTQYF. The CDR3 nucleotides are TGTGCCACGTATAGCGGGATTGGTACAGATACGCAGTATTTT.

This chain links TRBV6-5 with TRBJ2-7; D is perhaps TRBD2 (5 bases). Per the germline V gene, CDR1 is MNHEY and CDR2 is SVGAGI. This CDR3 contains 12 residues. V lost 8 bases to trimming and J lost 3 bases, with 11 bases between them. The CDR3: CASFYGIYEQYF. CDR3 bases: TGTGCCAGCTTTTACGGGATCTACGAGCAGTACTTC.

This clone came up a few times. V usage is TRBV19 and J usage is TRBJ2-1; 7 bases agree with TRBD2. CDR3 length: 16 amino acids. J gave up 9 bases and V 4 bases, and 15 bases lay outside the gene matches. Per the germline V gene, CDR1 is LNHDA and CDR2 is SQIVND (reference sequence). The chain's CDR3 is CASSTIPSLGRGEQFF. For the CDR3, the DNA is TGTGCCAGTAGTACTATCCCGTCCTTAGGGAGGGGTGAGCAGTTCTTC.

The sample holds a few counts of this clone. The rearrangement links TRBV7-8 to TRBJ1-2; 7 positions agree with TRBD1. The junction had 1 base not matched to a gene; V was cut back by 1 base and J by 5 bases. The V gene's germline CDR1 is SGHVS and CDR2 FQNEAQ. The CDR3 runs to 13 residues. This chain's CDR3 is CASSLGQGYGYTF. The CDR3 DNA reads TGTGCCAGCAGCTTAGGACAGGGATATGGCTACACCTTC.

The CDR3 sequence: CASSLSTRGHEQYF. The CDR3 DNA is TGTGCCAGCAGCTTGTCGACCAGGGGGCACGAGCAGTACTTC. The chain employs TRBV5-4 and TRBJ2-7, with 8 bases aligning to TRBD1. Germline assignment: CDR1 SGHNT and CDR2 YYREEE (reference sequence). CDR3 size: 14 residues. The J segment lost 5 bases and the V segment lost 1 base, leaving 5 bases of the junction unmatched.

V gene TRBV20-1 combines with J gene TRBJ1-1; D unresolved. The CDR3 runs to 13 residues. Per germline, CDR1 DFQATT and CDR2 SNEGSKA (reference sequence). V was cut by 3 bases and J by 0 bases, with 8 bases left in between. The CDR3 is CSASPTVNTEAFF. CDR3 in DNA: TGCAGTGCTAGTCCTACGGTGAACACTGAAGCTTTCTTT.

CDR3 coding DNA: TGTGCCAGCACGTCCGGGACTAGCGGCTACGAGCAGTACTTC. Translating gives CASTSGTSGYEQYF. The genes are TRBV2 and TRBJ2-7; 11 nucleotides agree with TRBD2. The CDR3 contains 14 residues. Germline V gives CDR1 SNHLY, CDR2 FYNNEI. With 7 bases clipped from V and 3 bases from J, the junction kept 5 bases outside the gene matches.

V usage is TRBV9 and J usage is TRBJ2-5, with 13 positions matching TRBD2. Trimming removed 0 bases from V and 7 bases from J; junction bases left unmatched: 3. Germline assignment: CDR1 SGDLS and CDR2 YYNGEE. The CDR3 covers 15 residues. CDR3 sequence reads: CASSVDTSGGVTQYF. In DNA form, the CDR3 reads TGTGCCAGCAGCGTAGATACTAGCGGGGGGGTGACCCAGTACTTC.

V usage is TRBV18 and J usage is TRBJ1-2, with D possibly TRBD1 on 5 matching bases. V gave up 2 bases and J gave up 8 bases, with 12 bases separating them. The CDR3 spans 13 residues. Germline lookup yields CDR1 KGHSH and CDR2 LQKENI. The CDR3 DNA reads as TGTGCCAGCTCACCAGGGGGAGCGGGCGGCTACACCTTC. This codes for CASSPGGAGGYTF.

The V and J genes are TRBV7-9 and TRBJ1-2, with TRBD1 as a possible D gene (5 bases). Germline assignment: CDR1 SEHNR and CDR2 FQNEAQ (reference sequence). The V gene lost 6 bases and the J gene lost 10 bases, with 15 bases spanning the gap. This CDR3 contains 12 residues. In DNA, the CDR3 is TGTGCCAGCAGTCCTGGGGCATCCTACTACACCTTC. This sequence encodes CASSPGASYYTF.

This chain uses TRBV3-1 (or the pseudogene TRBV3-2) with TRBJ2-7; 7 bases match TRBD1. CDR3 length equals 15 residues. Germline CDR1 LGHDT, CDR2 YNNKEL (reference sequence). V dropped 0 bases and J dropped 1; count of bases not matched to a gene: 3. CDR3 in amino acids: CASSQDPTGSYEQYF. Here the CDR3 DNA reads TGTGCCAGCAGCCAAGACCCGACAGGGTCCTACGAGCAGTACTTC.

V usage is TRBV5-1 and J usage is TRBJ1-1, with 7 bases matching TRBD1. CDR1 SGHRS and CDR2 YFSETQ come from the germline V gene. The junction had 3 bases not matched to a gene; V was cut back by 1 base and J by 3 bases. The CDR3 sequence is 14 residues long. CDR3 protein: CASSLQGGDTEAFF. CDR3 sequence (DNA): TGCGCCAGCAGCTTGCAAGGGGGCGACACTGAAGCTTTCTTT. Together with reference TRBV5-1 and TRBJ1-1, the CDR3 gives the full variable domain: KAGVTQTPRYLIKTRGQQVTLSCSPISGHRSVSWYQQTPGQGLQFLFEYFSETQRNKGNFPGRFSGRQFSNSRSEMNVSTLELGDSALYLCASSLQGGDTEAFFGQGTRLTVV.

V usage is TRBV4-1 and J usage is TRBJ2-7; TRBD2 might be the D (6 bases). The CDR3 runs to 16 residues. V was trimmed by 0 bases and J by 1 base, leaving 13 bases between them. Per germline, CDR1 MGHRA and CDR2 YSYEKL. The chain's CDR3 is CASSQDFPGASYEQYF. In nucleotides, the CDR3 is TGCGCCAGCAGCCAAGATTTCCCGGGAGCGTCCTACGAGCAGTACTTC.

The V and J genes are TRBV30 and TRBJ1-1, with D uncertain. The length of the CDR3 is 11 residues. V was pared by 5 bases and J by 4 bases, with 8 bases between. The germline CDR1 and CDR2 sequences are GTSNPN and SVGIG (reference sequence). The CDR3 DNA follows: TGTGCCTGGCGCGTTGGCACTGAAGCTTTCTTT. This encodes CAWRVGTEAFF.

This chain links TRBV7-9 with TRBJ1-3; D is undetermined. V was shortened by 6 bases and J by 4 bases, with 10 bases between the two germline ends. The length of the CDR3 is 13 residues. Germline CDR1 is SEHNR and CDR2 is FQNEAQ (reference sequence). The CDR3 sequence is CASRRLSGNTIYF. The CDR3 region has the DNA TGTGCCAGCAGACGACTGTCAGGAAACACCATATATTTT.

V usage is TRBV6-1 and J usage is TRBJ1-1; unclear D gene. V was pared by 2 bases and J by 1 base, with 14 bases between. From germline, CDR1 is MNHNS and CDR2 SASEGT. This CDR3 spans 16 amino acids. The CDR3 DNA reads as TGTGCCAGCAGTGAAAATTCGGGCGCGGGGAACACTGAAGCTTTCTTT. This encodes CASSENSGAGNTEAFF.

V and J are TRBV6-5 and TRBJ2-7; maybe TRBD1 (6 bases). CDR1 is MNHEY and CDR2 is SVGAGI in the germline V gene. CDR3 length: 15 amino acids. The V end was cut by 0 bases, the J end by 7 bases, with 16 bases between. CDR3 DNA sequence: TGTGCCAGCAGTTACTCGCAGGGGTCCTCTTGGGAGCAGTACTTC. This sequence encodes CASSYSQGSSWEQYF.

This sequence joins TRBV5-6 and TRBJ2-5; weak D call: TRBD2 (5 bases). The CDR3 is 14 amino acids. Germline assignment: CDR1 SGHDT and CDR2 YYEEEE. The V and J ends lost 6 bases and 5 bases respectively, with 17 bases between them. The DNA for the CDR3 is TGTGCCAGCATGACGGTGGGAACGGGGGAGACCCAGTACTTC. Translated, it gives CASMTVGTGETQYF.

The genes are TRBV18 and TRBJ1-4; D may be TRBD1 (6 bases). Looked up from germline, CDR1 is KGHSH and CDR2 is LQKENI. The CDR3 is 16 residues long. Trimming removed 0 bases from V and 5 bases from J, with 13 bases in between. The CDR3 loop reads CASSPPRAGANEKLFF. The CDR3 DNA follows: TGTGCCAGCTCACCACCGAGGGCAGGGGCGAATGAAAAACTGTTTTTT.

For the CDR3, the DNA is TGTGCCAGCAGCCCCGGGGTTACAGATACGCAGTATTTT. This encodes CASSPGVTDTQYF. V gene TRBV6-4 combines with J gene TRBJ2-3, with D possibly TRBD2 on 5 matching bases. The CDR3 consists of 13 residues. V gave up 6 bases and J gave up 3 bases, with 10 bases separating them. From germline, CDR1 is MRHNA and CDR2 SNTAGT.

The chain employs TRBV9 and TRBJ1-6, with TRBD1 matching over 8 bases. This CDR3 has 15 amino acids. V was pared by 3 bases and J by 7 bases, with 6 bases of the junction left unmatched. Germline-derived CDR1 and CDR2 are SGDLS and YYNGEE. This CDR3 is CASSELGTGNSPLHF. CDR3 nucleotide sequence: TGTGCCAGCAGCGAATTAGGGACAGGAAATTCACCCCTCCACTTT.

The rearrangement joins TRBV6-5 to TRBJ1-4; the match to TRBD1 covers 7 bases. Losses at the gene ends were 10 bases for V and 8 bases for J; bases not matched to a gene: 10. Per germline, CDR1 MNHEY and CDR2 SVGAGI. The CDR3 consists of 13 residues. The CDR3 loop is CATETGWEEKLFF. CDR3 sequence (DNA): TGTGCCACCGAGACAGGGTGGGAGGAAAAACTGTTTTTT.

The CDR3 sequence is CASSLIGTGFYGYTF. DNA of the CDR3: TGTGCCAGCAGTTTAATCGGGACAGGGTTCTATGGCTACACCTTC. V and J are TRBV27 and TRBJ1-2, with 9 bases aligning to TRBD1. This CDR3 region has 15 residues. After removal of 2 bases from V and 4 bases from J, the junction contained 5 bases not matched to a gene. Per the germline V gene, CDR1 is MNHEY and CDR2 is SMNVEV (reference sequence).

This sequence joins TRBV4-2 and TRBJ2-4, with D possibly matching TRBD2 (6 bases). V was clipped by 0 bases and J by 0 bases, with 21 bases between them. The CDR3 sequence is 20 residues long. The germline V gene encodes CDR1 LGHNA and CDR2 YNFKEQ. CDR3 DNA: TGTGCCAGCAGCCAAGATGGGGGACTCGACATAATACTAGCCAAAAACATTCAGTACTTC. Translating it yields CASSQDGGLDIILAKNIQYF.

This chain uses TRBV11-2 with TRBJ2-7; D gene unclear. V was shortened by 1 base and J by 4 bases, with 8 bases between the two germline ends. The CDR3 has 13 residues. Germline V lookup: CDR1 SGHAT, CDR2 FQNNGV. The CDR3 DNA sequence: TGTGCCAGCAGCTTAGGCCTCGGGTACGAGCAGTACTTC. It specifies CASSLGLGYEQYF.

The V call is TRBV7-9, the J call TRBJ1-2; weak D call: TRBD1 (5 bases). Per germline, CDR1 SEHNR and CDR2 FQNEAQ (reference sequence). V gave up 4 bases and J gave up 3 bases, with 12 bases separating them. The CDR3 extends over 14 amino acids. Here the CDR3 DNA reads TGTGCCAGCAGCTCCTCTGGGGCTGACTATGGCTACACCTTC. Protein product: CASSSSGADYGYTF.

The J gene is TRBJ1-1, the V gene TRBV7-8; D unclear. Germline values: CDR1 SGHVS, CDR2 FQNEAQ. The V gene lost 7 bases and the J gene lost 3 bases, with 15 bases spanning the gap. The CDR3 has 14 amino acids. The CDR3 nucleotides read TGTGCCAGCACCCCTGATAGTATTGACACTGAAGCTTTCTTT. This gives the protein CASTPDSIDTEAFF.

The chain combines TRBV11-2 with TRBJ1-1, with a weak D call TRBD1 (6 bases). This CDR3 is 14 amino acids long. V lost 3 bases, J lost 4 bases, and 12 bases lay in between. Germline V lookup: CDR1 SGHAT, CDR2 FQNNGV. CDR3 nucleotide sequence: TGTGCCAGCAGCTTTCAGGGGCTGGGCACTGAAGCTTTCTTT. This sequence encodes CASSFQGLGTEAFF.

The CDR3 sequence: CAISSTGTDEKLFF. In DNA, the CDR3 is TGTGCCATCAGTTCGACAGGGACGGATGAAAAACTGTTTTTT. The chain combines TRBV10-3 with TRBJ1-4; 7 bases agree with TRBD1. CDR1 is ENHRY, CDR2 SYGVKD, per germline. CDR3 length: 14 amino acids. V lost 5 bases, J lost 6 bases, and 6 bases stayed unmatched.